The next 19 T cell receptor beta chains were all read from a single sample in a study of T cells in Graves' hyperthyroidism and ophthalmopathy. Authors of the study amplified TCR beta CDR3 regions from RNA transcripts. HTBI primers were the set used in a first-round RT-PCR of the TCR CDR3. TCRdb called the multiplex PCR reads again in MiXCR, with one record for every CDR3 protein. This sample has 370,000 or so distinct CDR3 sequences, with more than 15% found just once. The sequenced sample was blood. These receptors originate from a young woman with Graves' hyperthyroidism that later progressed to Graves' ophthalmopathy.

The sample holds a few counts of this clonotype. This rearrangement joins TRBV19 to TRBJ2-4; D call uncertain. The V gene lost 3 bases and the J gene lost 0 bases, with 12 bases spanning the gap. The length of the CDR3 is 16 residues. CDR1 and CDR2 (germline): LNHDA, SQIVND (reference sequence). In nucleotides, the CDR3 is TGTGCCAGTAGTATTAGGGCGGAATTAGCCAAAAACATTCAGTACTTC. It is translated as CASSIRAELAKNIQYF.

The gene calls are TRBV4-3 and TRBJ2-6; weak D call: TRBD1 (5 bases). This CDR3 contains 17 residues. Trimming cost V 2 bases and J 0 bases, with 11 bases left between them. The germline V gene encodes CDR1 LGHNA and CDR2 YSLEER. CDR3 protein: CASSQSTASSGANVLTF. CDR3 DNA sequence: TGCGCCAGCAGCCAATCGACAGCGAGCTCTGGGGCCAACGTCCTGACTTTC.

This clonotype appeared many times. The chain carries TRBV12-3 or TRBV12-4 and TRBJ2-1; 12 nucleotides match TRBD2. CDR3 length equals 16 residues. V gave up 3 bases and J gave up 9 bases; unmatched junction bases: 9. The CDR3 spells CASSFSALAGGLEQFF. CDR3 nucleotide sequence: TGTGCCAGCAGTTTTAGTGCACTAGCGGGAGGACTTGAGCAGTTCTTC.

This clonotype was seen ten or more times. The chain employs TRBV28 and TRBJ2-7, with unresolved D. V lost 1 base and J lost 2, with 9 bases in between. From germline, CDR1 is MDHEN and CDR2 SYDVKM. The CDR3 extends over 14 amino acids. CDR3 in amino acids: CASSLLAKTYEQYF. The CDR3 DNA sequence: TGTGCCAGCAGTTTATTGGCCAAAACCTACGAGCAGTACTTC.

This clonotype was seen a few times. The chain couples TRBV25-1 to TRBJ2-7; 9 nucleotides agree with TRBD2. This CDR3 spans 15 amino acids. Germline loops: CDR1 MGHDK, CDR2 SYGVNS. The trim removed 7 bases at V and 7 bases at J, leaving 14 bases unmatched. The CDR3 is CASMRASGAAEEQYF. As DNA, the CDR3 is TGTGCCAGCATGAGGGCTAGCGGGGCCGCTGAGGAGCAGTACTTC.

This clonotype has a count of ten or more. The CDR3 DNA reads TGCGCCAGCAGCTCCACACAGGCGGTGGGGGAGCTGTTTTTT. Translating gives CASSSTQAVGELFF. This chain joins TRBV5-1 and TRBJ2-2; a weak D match, TRBD1 (5 bases). Germline V lookup: CDR1 SGHRS, CDR2 YFSETQ. This CDR3 has 14 amino acids. The V and J ends lost 3 bases and 8 bases respectively, with 14 bases between them.

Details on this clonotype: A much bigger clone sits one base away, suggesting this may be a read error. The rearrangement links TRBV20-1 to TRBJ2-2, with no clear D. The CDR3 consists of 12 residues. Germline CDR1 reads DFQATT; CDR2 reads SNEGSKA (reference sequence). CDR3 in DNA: TGCGGTGCTAGACCGGACCGAGATGGGCTGTTTTTT. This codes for CGARPDRDGLFF.

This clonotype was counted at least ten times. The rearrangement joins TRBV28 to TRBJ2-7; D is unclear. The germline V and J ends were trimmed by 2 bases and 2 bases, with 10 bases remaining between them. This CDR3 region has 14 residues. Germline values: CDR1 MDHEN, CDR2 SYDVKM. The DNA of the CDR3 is TGTGCCAGCAGTTTAAAAAGGAACCCCTACGAGCAGTACTTC. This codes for CASSLKRNPYEQYF.

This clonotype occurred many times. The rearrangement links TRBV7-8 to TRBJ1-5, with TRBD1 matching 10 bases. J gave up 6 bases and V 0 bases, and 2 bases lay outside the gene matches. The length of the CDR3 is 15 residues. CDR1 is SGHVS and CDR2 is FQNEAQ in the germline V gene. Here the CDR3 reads CASSLATGGGQPQHF. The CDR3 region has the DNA TGTGCCAGCAGCTTAGCGACAGGGGGCGGTCAGCCCCAGCATTTT.

This CDR3 reads CASSGPGDCGYTF. CDR3 sequence (DNA): TGTGCCAGCAGCGGTCCAGGGGATTGCGGCTACACCTTC. The chain has TRBV11-2 and TRBJ1-2, with a weak D call TRBD1 (6 bases). Trimming took off 5 bases at V and 8 bases at J, with 15 bases between the two ends. The CDR3 consists of 13 residues. The germline gives CDR1 SGHAT, CDR2 FQNNGV.

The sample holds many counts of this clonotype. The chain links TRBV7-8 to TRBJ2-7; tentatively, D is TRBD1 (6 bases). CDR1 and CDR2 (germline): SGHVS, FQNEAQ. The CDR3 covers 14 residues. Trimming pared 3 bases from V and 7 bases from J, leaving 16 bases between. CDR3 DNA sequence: TGTGCCAGCAGCTTTTCAGGGGCCACATGGGAGCAGTACTTC. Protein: CASSFSGATWEQYF. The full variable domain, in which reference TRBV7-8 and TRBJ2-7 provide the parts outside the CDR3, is GAGVSQSPRYKVAKRGQDVALRCDPISGHVSLFWYQQALGQGPEFLTYFQNEAQLDKSGLPSDRFFAERPEGSVSTLKIQRTQQEDSAVYLCASSFSGATWEQYFGPGTRLTVT.

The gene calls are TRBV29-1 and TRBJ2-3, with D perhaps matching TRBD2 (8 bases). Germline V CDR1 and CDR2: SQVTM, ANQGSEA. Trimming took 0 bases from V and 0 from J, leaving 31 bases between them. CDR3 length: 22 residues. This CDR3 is CSVEDHPEGARTSGPSTDTQYF. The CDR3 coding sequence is TGCAGCGTTGAAGATCATCCGGAGGGGGCGCGTACTAGCGGACCTAGCACAGATACGCAGTATTTT.

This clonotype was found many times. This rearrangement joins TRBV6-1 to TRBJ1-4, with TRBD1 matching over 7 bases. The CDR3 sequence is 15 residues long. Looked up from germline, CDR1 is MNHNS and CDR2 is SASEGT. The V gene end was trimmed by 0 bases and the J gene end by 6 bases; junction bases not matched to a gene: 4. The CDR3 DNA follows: TGTGCCAGCAGTGAAGCGACAGGGAGGGATGAAAAACTGTTTTTT. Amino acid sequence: CASSEATGRDEKLFF.

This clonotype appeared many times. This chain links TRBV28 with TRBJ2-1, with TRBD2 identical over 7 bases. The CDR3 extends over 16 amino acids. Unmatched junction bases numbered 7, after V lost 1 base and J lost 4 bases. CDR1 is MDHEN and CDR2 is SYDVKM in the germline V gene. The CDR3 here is CASSLLAGRAYNEQFF. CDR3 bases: TGTGCCAGCAGTTTATTAGCGGGCAGGGCATACAATGAGCAGTTCTTC.

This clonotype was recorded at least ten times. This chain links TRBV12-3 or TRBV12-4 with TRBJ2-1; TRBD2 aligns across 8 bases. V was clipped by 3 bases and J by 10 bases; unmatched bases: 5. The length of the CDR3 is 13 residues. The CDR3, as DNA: TGTGCCAGCAGTTTGGGGACTAGGGGCGAGCAGTTCTTC. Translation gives CASSLGTRGEQFF.

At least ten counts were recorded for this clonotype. CDR3 loop: CASSQGLQLEAFF. In DNA form, the CDR3 reads TGTGCCAGCAGCCAAGGGCTCCAGCTGGAAGCTTTCTTT. This chain connects TRBV4-2 to TRBJ1-1, with D uncertain. This CDR3 is 13 amino acids long. Germline values: CDR1 LGHNA, CDR2 YNFKEQ. V was shortened by 1 base and J by 8 bases, with 11 bases between the two germline ends.

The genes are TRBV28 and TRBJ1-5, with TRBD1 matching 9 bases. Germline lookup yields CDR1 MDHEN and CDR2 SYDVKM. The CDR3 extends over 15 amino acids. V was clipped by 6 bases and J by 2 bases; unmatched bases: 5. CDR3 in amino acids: CASRGTGLRNQPQHF. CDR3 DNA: TGTGCCAGCAGAGGGACAGGGCTGCGCAATCAGCCCCAGCATTTT.

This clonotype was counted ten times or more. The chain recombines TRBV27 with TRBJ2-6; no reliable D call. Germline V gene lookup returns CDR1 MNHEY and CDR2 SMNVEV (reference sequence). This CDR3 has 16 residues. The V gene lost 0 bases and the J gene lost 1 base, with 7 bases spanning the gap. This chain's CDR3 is CASSLSISSGANVLTF. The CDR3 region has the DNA TGTGCCAGCAGTTTATCAATCTCTTCTGGGGCCAACGTCCTGACTTTC.

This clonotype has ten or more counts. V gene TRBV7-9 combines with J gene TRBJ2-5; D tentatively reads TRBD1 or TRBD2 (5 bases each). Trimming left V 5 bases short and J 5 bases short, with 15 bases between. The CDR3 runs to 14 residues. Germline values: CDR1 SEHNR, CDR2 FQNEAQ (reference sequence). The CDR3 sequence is CASSLSPEGETQYF. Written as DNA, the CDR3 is TGTGCCAGCAGCCTCTCACCCGAGGGGGAGACCCAGTACTTC.